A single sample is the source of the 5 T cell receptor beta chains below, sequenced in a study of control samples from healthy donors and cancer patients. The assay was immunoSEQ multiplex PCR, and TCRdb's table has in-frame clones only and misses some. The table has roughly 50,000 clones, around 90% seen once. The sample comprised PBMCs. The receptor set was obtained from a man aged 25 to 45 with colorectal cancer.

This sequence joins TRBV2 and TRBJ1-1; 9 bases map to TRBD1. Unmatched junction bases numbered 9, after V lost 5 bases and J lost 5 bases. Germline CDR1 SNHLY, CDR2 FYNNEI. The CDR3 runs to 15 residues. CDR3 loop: CASSLEGQGRTEAFF. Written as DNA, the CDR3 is TGTGCCAGCAGTCTCGAAGGACAGGGGAGGACTGAAGCTTTCTTT.

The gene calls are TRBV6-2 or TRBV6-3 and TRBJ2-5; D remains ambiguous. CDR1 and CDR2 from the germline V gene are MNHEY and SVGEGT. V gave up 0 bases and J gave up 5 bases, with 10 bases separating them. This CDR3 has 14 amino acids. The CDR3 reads CASSYSVSGETQYF. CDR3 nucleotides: TGTGCCAGCAGTTACTCGGTGTCCGGGGAGACCCAGTACTTC.

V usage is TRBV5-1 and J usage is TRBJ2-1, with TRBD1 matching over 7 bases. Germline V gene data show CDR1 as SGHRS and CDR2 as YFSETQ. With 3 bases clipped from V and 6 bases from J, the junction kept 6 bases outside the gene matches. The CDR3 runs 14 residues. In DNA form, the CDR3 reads TGCGCCAGCAGCTCGGGACAGTATGGCAATGAGCAGTTCTTC. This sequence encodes CASSSGQYGNEQFF.

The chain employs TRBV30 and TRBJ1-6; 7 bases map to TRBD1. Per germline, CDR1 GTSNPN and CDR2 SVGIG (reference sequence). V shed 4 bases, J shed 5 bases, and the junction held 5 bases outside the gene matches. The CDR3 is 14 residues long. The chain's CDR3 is CAWTVGTDNSPLHF. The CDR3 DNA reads TGTGCCTGGACTGTAGGGACAGATAATTCACCCCTCCACTTT.

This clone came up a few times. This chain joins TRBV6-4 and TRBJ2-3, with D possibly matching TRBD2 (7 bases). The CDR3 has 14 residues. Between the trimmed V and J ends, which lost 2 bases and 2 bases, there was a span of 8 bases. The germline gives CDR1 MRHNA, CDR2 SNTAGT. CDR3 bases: TGTGCCAGCAGTGACGGGGGGGCCACAGATACGCAGTATTTT. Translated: CASSDGGATDTQYF.